The T cell receptor beta chain under discussion was sequenced for a study of long-term antiretroviral therapy in people with HIV. Germline V gene lookup returns CDR1 SGHTA and CDR2 FQGNSA. Trimming left V 0 bases short and J 4 bases short, with 10 bases between. CDR3 size: 15 residues. Amounts of roughly 0.85-10 million cryopreserved PBMC were held in the samples before DNA extraction. With survey level as its setting, the immunoSEQ assay was v3.0. The assay was immunoSEQ multiplex PCR, and TCRdb's table has in-frame clones only and misses some. The sample contains tens of thousands of clones, 90% to 95% of which appear only once. The study's findings and limits: When set beside controls, HIV repertoires had CDR3 length ranges that were narrower. Adherence to ART, viral resistance and therapy changes lacked any data.

Comments on this clone: Its antigen remains unknown.

The receptor's source is a woman in her fifties or sixties with HIV. This material consisted of unsorted PBMCs, taken 3.7 years after starting antiretroviral therapy. The chain is built from TRBV7-2 and TRBJ1-3; D call uncertain. CDR3 sequence reads: CASSLAPGVGNTIYF. CDR3 DNA: TGTGCCAGCAGCTTAGCGCCTGGGGTCGGAAACACCATATATTTT.